These 20 T cell receptor beta chains came from one sample sequenced in a study of blood T cell repertoires in COVID-19. Only in-frame clones appear in the TCRdb table, and some are missing; sequencing was by immunoSEQ multiplex PCR. The sample lists 450,000 or so clones, about 90% occurring once. What was sequenced was peripheral blood. These receptors originate from a man between 18 and 29 years old with COVID-19, enrolled during active disease.

This clone was seen a handful of times. The V call is TRBV2, the J call TRBJ2-1; 7 bases match TRBD2. This CDR3 has 15 amino acids. V was clipped by 5 bases and J by 7 bases; unmatched bases: 11. Looked up from germline, CDR1 is SNHLY and CDR2 is FYNNEI. CDR3 coding DNA: TGTGCCAGCAGTTCCCTCCAGCGGGGAGGGAATGAGCAGTTCTTC. Translated: CASSSLQRGGNEQFF. Drawing the rest from reference TRBV2 and TRBJ2-1, the complete variable domain is EPEVTQTPSHQVTQMGQEVILRCVPISNHLYFYWYRQILGQKVEFLVSFYNNEISEKSEIFDDQFSVERPDGSNFTLKIRSTKLEDSAMYFCASSSLQRGGNEQFFGPGTRLTVL.

The chain couples TRBV4-1 to TRBJ2-6; TRBD2 is a possible D gene (5 bases). V lost 0 bases to trimming and J lost 1 base, with 13 bases between them. The CDR3 sequence is 18 residues long. Germline V gene sequence: CDR1 MGHRA, CDR2 YSYEKL. The CDR3: CASSQEAVGVSGANVLTF. The CDR3 nucleotides read TGCGCCAGCAGCCAAGAAGCGGTGGGAGTATCTGGGGCCAACGTCCTGACTTTC.

The chain joins TRBV6-5 to TRBJ1-1; D unclear. CDR1 and CDR2 from the germline V gene are MNHEY and SVGAGI. V gave up 0 bases and J gave up 2 bases, with 7 bases separating them. CDR3 size: 14 residues. CDR3 protein: CASSYSSRNTEAFF. CDR3 nucleotide sequence: TGTGCCAGCAGTTACTCTTCCAGAAACACTGAAGCTTTCTTT.

Turning to this clone: The sample contains more than one DNA sequence encoding this CDR3. The V and J genes are TRBV14 and TRBJ2-3; 7 bases match TRBD2. The CDR3 extends over 14 amino acids. The germline gives CDR1 SGHDN, CDR2 FVKESK. V lost 1 base and J lost 4; bases outside the gene matches: 2. The CDR3 nucleotides are TGTGCCAGCAGCCAAGGACTAGCCGCAGATACGCAGTATTTT. It translates to CASSQGLAADTQYF.

The gene calls are TRBV6-1 and TRBJ1-5; the match to TRBD1 covers 8 bases. CDR3 length: 15 residues. From germline, CDR1 is MNHNS and CDR2 SASEGT. After removal of 1 base from V and 7 bases from J, the junction contained 6 bases not matched to a gene. The CDR3: CASSEGTGTGQPQHF. The CDR3 DNA reads as TGTGCCAGCAGTGAAGGGACAGGGACGGGACAGCCCCAGCATTTT.

V and J are TRBV19 and TRBJ2-1; 10 bases match TRBD2. V trimming: 6 bases; J trimming: 8 bases; junction bases outside the gene matches: 7. The CDR3 is 14 amino acids. Germline values: CDR1 LNHDA, CDR2 SQIVND (reference sequence). This chain's CDR3 is CASSRKTSGYEQFF. In nucleotides, the CDR3 is TGTGCCAGTAGCCGAAAGACTAGCGGGTATGAGCAGTTCTTC.

This clone occurred once. The J gene is TRBJ1-1, the V gene TRBV27; D may be TRBD1 (5 bases). Germline CDR1 is MNHEY and CDR2 is SMNVEV (reference sequence). V lost 5 bases to trimming and J lost 4 bases, with 11 bases between them. CDR3 length: 13 amino acids. The CDR3: CASSAGWGTEAFF. CDR3 bases: TGTGCCAGCAGTGCAGGGTGGGGCACTGAAGCTTTCTTT.

CDR3 coding DNA: TGCGCCAGCAGCCGGAGGGGGCAGGGAGATACGCAGTATTTT. Its translation is CASSRRGQGDTQYF. The V call is TRBV5-1, the J call TRBJ2-3; D is possibly TRBD1 (7 bases). The CDR3 covers 14 residues. V lost 4 bases and J 5 bases, leaving 14 bases between the germline ends. Germline-derived CDR1 and CDR2 are SGHRS and YFSETQ.

The gene calls are TRBV18 and TRBJ1-2, with 7 bases matching TRBD1. The V gene end was trimmed by 1 base and the J gene end by 2 bases; junction bases not matched to a gene: 4. The germline gives CDR1 KGHSH, CDR2 LQKENI. The CDR3 consists of 15 residues. The CDR3 region is CASSPLGTENYGYTF. CDR3 DNA: TGTGCCAGCTCACCACTAGGGACAGAGAACTATGGCTACACCTTC.

The chain carries TRBV11-2 and TRBJ2-1, with TRBD2 matching 8 bases. The germline gives CDR1 SGHAT, CDR2 FQNNGV. The CDR3 loop spans 15 amino acids. J gave up 5 bases and V 4 bases, and 7 bases lay outside the gene matches. CDR3 residues: CASSSGLDENNEQFF. The CDR3 coding sequence is TGTGCCAGCAGCTCGGGACTAGACGAAAACAATGAGCAGTTCTTC.

The rearrangement joins TRBV4-1 to TRBJ2-5; D is uncertain. V was clipped by 1 base and J by 5 bases, with 8 bases between them. The CDR3 is made up of 13 amino acids. Germline V gene sequence: CDR1 MGHRA, CDR2 YSYEKL. This CDR3 is CASSQVFSETQYF. CDR3 DNA: TGCGCCAGCAGCCAAGTATTTTCCGAGACCCAGTACTTC.

This chain connects TRBV19 to TRBJ2-1; TRBD2 might be the D (5 bases). The ends were cut back, 5 bases at V and 7 bases at J, with 21 bases in the middle. The germline V gene encodes CDR1 LNHDA and CDR2 SQIVND (reference sequence). The length of the CDR3 is 16 residues. The CDR3 sequence is CASSPTLRARVNEQFF. The DNA of the CDR3 is TGTGCCAGTAGTCCCACACTTCGGGCGCGGGTGAATGAGCAGTTCTTC.

The genes are TRBV10-1 and TRBJ2-3; 7 bases are shared with TRBD2. J was trimmed by 2 bases and V by 6 bases; bases with no gene match: 11. Germline CDR1 reads WNHNN; CDR2 reads SYGVQD (reference sequence). The CDR3 covers 16 residues. CDR3 in amino acids: CASSNLAEAYTDTQYF. CDR3 coding DNA: TGCGCCAGCAGCAACCTAGCGGAAGCCTACACAGATACGCAGTATTTT.

The rearrangement joins TRBV6-5 to TRBJ1-5; 9 bases agree with TRBD1. The CDR3 totals 15 residues. V gave up 6 bases and J gave up 2 bases; unmatched junction bases: 5. Per germline, CDR1 MNHEY and CDR2 SVGAGI. CDR3 region: CASRADRGGNQPQHF. CDR3 DNA sequence: TGTGCCAGCAGAGCTGACAGGGGGGGCAATCAGCCCCAGCATTTT.

This rearrangement joins TRBV18 to TRBJ2-1; the D gene is possibly TRBD2 (7 bases). Germline V gene sequence: CDR1 KGHSH, CDR2 LQKENI. V shed 8 bases and J shed 6 bases, with 17 bases lying between them. The CDR3 runs to 14 residues. DNA for the CDR3: TGTGCCAGCGGGGGGGGCAGGGAACGCAATGAGCAGTTCTTC. It specifies CASGGGRERNEQFF.

This clone appeared a single time. This chain joins TRBV18 and TRBJ2-5; TRBD2 agrees at 7 bases. The CDR3 is 15 residues long. After removal of 2 bases from V and 5 bases from J, the junction contained 8 bases not matched to a gene. Germline V lookup: CDR1 KGHSH, CDR2 LQKENI. CDR3 sequence: CASSPGLVSGETQYF. CDR3 bases: TGTGCCAGCTCACCAGGACTAGTTTCAGGGGAGACCCAGTACTTC.

The rearrangement joins TRBV5-4 to TRBJ2-5, with 9 bases that match TRBD1. CDR1 and CDR2 from the germline V gene are SGHNT and YYREEE (reference sequence). V shed 4 bases, J shed 2 bases, and the junction held 9 bases outside the gene matches. The CDR3 length is 16 residues. The DNA of the CDR3 is TGTGCCAGCAGCACCAACAGGGGGCGCCGGCAAGAGACCCAGTACTTC. Translating gives CASSTNRGRRQETQYF.

V and J are TRBV30 and TRBJ1-5, with 10 bases identical to TRBD1. The trim removed 5 bases at V and 3 bases at J, leaving 1 base unmatched. The CDR3 loop spans 13 amino acids. Looked up from germline, CDR1 is GTSNPN and CDR2 is SVGIG (reference sequence). CDR3 sequence reads: CAWGTGANQPQHF. The CDR3 DNA sequence: TGTGCCTGGGGGACAGGGGCCAATCAGCCCCAGCATTTT.

The count of this clone is one. The chain couples TRBV2 to TRBJ2-1, with 12 bases that match TRBD2. Looked up from germline, CDR1 is SNHLY and CDR2 is FYNNEI. Trimming removed 5 bases from V and 3 bases from J; junction bases left unmatched: 2. The CDR3 length is 15 residues. The CDR3 DNA reads TGTGCCAGCAGTCCTAGCGGGAGGGACTACAATGAGCAGTTCTTC. This encodes CASSPSGRDYNEQFF.

The chain joins TRBV11-1 to TRBJ2-1; 10 positions agree with TRBD2. Germline values: CDR1 SGHAT, CDR2 FQDESV (reference sequence). Trimming took 3 bases from V and 9 from J; bases not matched to a gene: 2. The CDR3 has 13 amino acids. This CDR3 is CASSLGTSAEQFF. CDR3 DNA sequence: TGTGCCAGCAGCTTGGGGACTAGCGCTGAGCAGTTCTTC.